A single T cell receptor (beta chain) is shown here with its context. No antigen is known for it. These data originate in a study of T cell responses to AZD1222 COVID-19 vaccine. Germline V gives CDR1 GTSNPN, CDR2 SVGIG (reference sequence). The CDR3 contains 11 residues. With 8 bases removed from V and 3 bases from J, the gap between germline ends came to 10 bases. Profiling relied on immunoSEQ multiplex PCR, and the TCRdb table lists in-frame clones only, not all of them. The sample comprises 95,000 to 150,000 clones, about 87% of which are singletons, and under 4.5% rests with the top ten. Overall study results and limits: Baseline antibody screening turned up just a handful of seropositive AZD1222 recipients. Donors in the cohort were predominantly white British and more often female, and clonal diversity was possibly underestimated.

The specimen comprised peripheral blood, sampled on day 0 of AZD1222 vaccination. This clonotype originated in an adult in good health. The chain links TRBV30 to TRBJ1-1, with D unresolved. The CDR3 nucleotides are TGTGCCGGGCAGAGGGACACTGAAGCTTTCTTT. Its protein is CAGQRDTEAFF.